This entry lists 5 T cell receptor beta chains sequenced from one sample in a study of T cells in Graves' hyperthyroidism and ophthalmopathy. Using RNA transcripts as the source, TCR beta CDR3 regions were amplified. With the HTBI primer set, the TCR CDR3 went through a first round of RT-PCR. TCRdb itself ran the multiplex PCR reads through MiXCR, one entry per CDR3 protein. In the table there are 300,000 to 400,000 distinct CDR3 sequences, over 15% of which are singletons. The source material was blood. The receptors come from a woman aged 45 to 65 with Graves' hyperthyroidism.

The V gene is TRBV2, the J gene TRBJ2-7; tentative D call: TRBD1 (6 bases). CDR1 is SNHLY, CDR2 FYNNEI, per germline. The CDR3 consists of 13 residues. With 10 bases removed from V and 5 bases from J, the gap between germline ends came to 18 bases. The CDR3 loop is CANTQGEADEQYF. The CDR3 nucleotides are TGTGCCAACACACAGGGTGAGGCGGACGAGCAGTACTTC.

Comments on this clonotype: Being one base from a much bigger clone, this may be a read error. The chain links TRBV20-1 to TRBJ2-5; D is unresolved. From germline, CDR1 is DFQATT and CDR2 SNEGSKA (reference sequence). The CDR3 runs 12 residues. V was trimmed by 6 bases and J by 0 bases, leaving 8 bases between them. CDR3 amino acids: CSANAYQETQYF. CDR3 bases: TGCAGTGCAAACGCGTACCAAGAGACCCAGTACTTC.

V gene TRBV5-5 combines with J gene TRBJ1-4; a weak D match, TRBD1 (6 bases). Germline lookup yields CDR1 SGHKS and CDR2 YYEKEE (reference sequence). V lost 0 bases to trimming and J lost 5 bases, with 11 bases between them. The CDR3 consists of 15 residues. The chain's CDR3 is CASSLGGASNEKLFF. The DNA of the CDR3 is TGTGCCAGCAGCTTGGGGGGGGCTTCAAATGAAAAACTGTTTTTT.

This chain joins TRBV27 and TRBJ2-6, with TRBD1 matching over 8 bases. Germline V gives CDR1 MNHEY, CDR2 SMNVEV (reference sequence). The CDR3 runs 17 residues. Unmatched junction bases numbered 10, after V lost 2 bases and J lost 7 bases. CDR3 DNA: TGTGCCAGCAGTTTAATCCCGAGACAGGGGCGCGCCAACGTCCTGACTTTC. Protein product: CASSLIPRQGRANVLTF. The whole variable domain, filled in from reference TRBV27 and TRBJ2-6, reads EAQVTQNPRYLITVTGKKLTVTCSQNMNHEYMSWYRQDPGLGLRQIYYSMNVEVTDKGDVPEGYKVSRKEKRNFPLILESPSPNQTSLYFCASSLIPRQGRANVLTFGAGSRLTVL.

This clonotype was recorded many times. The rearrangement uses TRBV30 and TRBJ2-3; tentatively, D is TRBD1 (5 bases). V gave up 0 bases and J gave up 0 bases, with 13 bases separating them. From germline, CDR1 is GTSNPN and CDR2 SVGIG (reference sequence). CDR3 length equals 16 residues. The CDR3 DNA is TGTGCCTGGAGTGTACGTTGGGGCCACAGCACAGATACGCAGTATTTT. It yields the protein CAWSVRWGHSTDTQYF.